This entry lists 14 T cell receptor beta chains sequenced from one sample in a study of radiotherapy plus CTLA-4 blockade in lung cancer. Data came from immunoSEQ multiplex PCR; TCRdb stores just in-frame clones and leaves some out. Counted here are roughly 90,000 clones, 80% to 90% occurring once; the ten biggest clones make up 4% to 6%. The sample was peripheral blood, taken from a patient treated with radiotherapy plus ipilimumab. The receptors stem from a human donor with non-small cell lung cancer that progressed on radiotherapy plus ipilimumab.

This chain's CDR3 is CASSPLGANVLTF. The CDR3 nucleotides read TGTGCCAGCAGTCCCTTGGGGGCCAACGTCCTGACTTTC. The chain uses TRBV27 and TRBJ2-6; unclear D gene. Per the germline V gene, CDR1 is MNHEY and CDR2 is SMNVEV (reference sequence). The V end was cut by 5 bases, the J end by 4 bases, with 6 bases between. This CDR3 region has 13 residues.

This clone has only a few counts. The chain carries TRBV19 and TRBJ1-3; D is unresolved. There are 15 residues in the CDR3. V was trimmed by 7 bases and J by 0 bases, leaving 13 bases between them. CDR1 and CDR2 from the germline V gene are LNHDA and SQIVND (reference sequence). CDR3 region: CASTGIPRSGNTIYF. DNA of the CDR3: TGTGCCAGTACGGGCATACCCCGCTCTGGAAACACCATATATTTT.

This chain links TRBV29-1 with TRBJ1-1; D uncertain. The CDR3 contains 12 residues. Germline CDR1 reads SQVTM; CDR2 reads ANQGSEA. The V and J ends lost 1 base and 2 bases respectively, with 5 bases between them. CDR3 DNA sequence: TGCAGCGTTGAAGTAAGTAACACTGAAGCTTTCTTT. This translates into CSVEVSNTEAFF.

The chain recombines TRBV25-1 with TRBJ2-1; the D is unclear. This CDR3 is built from 14 residues. Germline V gene lookup returns CDR1 MGHDK and CDR2 SYGVNS. V was cut by 3 bases and J by 2 bases, with 8 bases left in between. As DNA, the CDR3 is TGTGCCAGCAGTGAGAGTCTCACCTACAATGAGCAGTTCTTC. This codes for CASSESLTYNEQFF.

The gene calls are TRBV18 and TRBJ1-4; D is perhaps TRBD1 (5 bases). There are 14 residues in the CDR3. V lost 3 bases, J lost 8 bases, and 13 bases lay in between. The V gene's germline CDR1 is KGHSH and CDR2 LQKENI. The CDR3 nucleotides are TGTGCCAGCTCACCTAACGGGGGTGGAGAAAAACTGTTTTTT. This translates into CASSPNGGGEKLFF.

This rearrangement joins TRBV5-1 to TRBJ2-1, with D possibly matching TRBD1 (5 bases). The CDR3 runs 15 residues. Germline V gene sequence: CDR1 SGHRS, CDR2 YFSETQ. The V end was cut by 2 bases, the J end by 5 bases, with 14 bases between. This chain's CDR3 is CASSLGVNVNNEQFF. In DNA form, the CDR3 reads TGCGCCAGCAGCTTAGGGGTTAATGTGAACAATGAGCAGTTCTTC.

This clone was observed a single time. CDR3 sequence reads: CASSLSRPNEQFF. As DNA, the CDR3 is TGTGCCAGCAGCTTATCCAGGCCCAATGAGCAGTTCTTC. The chain uses TRBV11-2 and TRBJ2-1, with D unclear. V lost 2 bases and J lost 6, with 8 bases in between. The CDR3 totals 13 residues. Germline CDR1 SGHAT, CDR2 FQNNGV.

J is TRBJ2-7 and V is TRBV10-3; tentatively, D is TRBD1 (6 bases). V lost 2 bases and J lost 6, with 17 bases in between. The CDR3 runs 15 residues. Germline V gene data show CDR1 as ENHRY and CDR2 as SYGVKD. This chain's CDR3 is CAISEVWGRVAEQYF. CDR3 coding DNA: TGTGCCATCAGTGAGGTCTGGGGGCGGGTGGCCGAGCAGTACTTC.

CDR3 amino acids: CSGTGGLGTDTQYF. CDR3 sequence (DNA): TGCAGCGGCACAGGGGGTTTAGGCACAGATACGCAGTATTTT. The chain has TRBV29-1 and TRBJ2-3; 8 bases align to TRBD1. CDR3 length equals 14 residues. CDR1 is SQVTM, CDR2 ANQGSEA, per germline. Unmatched junction bases numbered 7, after V lost 7 bases and J lost 1 base.

The chain recombines TRBV2 with TRBJ2-5, with 9 bases that match TRBD2. CDR1 is SNHLY and CDR2 is FYNNEI in the germline V gene. The length of the CDR3 is 18 residues. The J segment lost 5 bases and the V segment lost 6 bases, leaving 19 bases of the junction unmatched. The CDR3 protein is CASRGVLLAGAHRETQYF. Written as DNA, the CDR3 is TGTGCCAGCAGGGGGGTCTTACTAGCGGGTGCCCATAGGGAGACCCAGTACTTC.

The gene calls are TRBV7-8 and TRBJ1-2; D not resolved. V shed 5 bases and J shed 4 bases, with 8 bases lying between them. CDR3 length equals 12 residues. CDR1 is SGHVS, CDR2 FQNEAQ, per germline. The CDR3: CASSDGLYGYTF. For the CDR3, the DNA is TGTGCCAGCAGCGACGGCCTCTATGGCTACACCTTC.

This clone is a singleton in its sample. V gene TRBV5-1 combines with J gene TRBJ2-2, with 7 bases that match TRBD1. With 3 bases clipped from V and 0 bases from J, the junction kept 5 bases outside the gene matches. Germline CDR1 and CDR2: SGHRS and YFSETQ. This CDR3 region has 16 residues. The CDR3 DNA is TGCGCCAGCAGCTCCCTCGGGACAGCGAACACCGGGGAGCTGTTTTTT. The encoded protein is CASSSLGTANTGELFF.

This chain joins TRBV10-2 and TRBJ2-5; D is possibly TRBD2 (5 bases). V gave up 6 bases and J gave up 2 bases, with 13 bases separating them. The CDR3 is made up of 14 amino acids. The germline CDR1 and CDR2 sequences are WSHSY and SAAADI. The CDR3 reads CASSHGIKQETQYF. The DNA of the CDR3 is TGCGCCAGCAGCCACGGGATAAAACAAGAGACCCAGTACTTC.

The genes are TRBV13 and TRBJ2-5; D unclear. V was shortened by 3 bases and J by 5 bases, with 7 bases between the two germline ends. This CDR3 is 12 amino acids long. CDR1 is PRHDT and CDR2 is FYEKMQ in the germline V gene (reference sequence). For the CDR3, the DNA is TGTGCCAGCAGCTTCGAAAGGGAGACCCAGTACTTC. The encoded protein is CASSFERETQYF.